This entry lists 30 T cell receptor beta chains sequenced from one sample in a study of cytomegalovirus exposure and HLA in healthy donors. Amplification used 60 Vbeta primers and 13 Jbeta primers. Libraries were prepared by immunoSEQ multiplex PCR; TCRdb keeps only in-frame clonotypes and omits some of them. The sample includes about 98,000 clones, about 81% of them seen just once. The sample was PBMCs. These receptors were obtained from a man aged 35 to 55 in good health and CMV-seronegative.

The V and J genes are TRBV7-2 and TRBJ1-1, with D possibly TRBD1 on 6 matching bases. The V end was cut by 10 bases, the J end by 6 bases, with 12 bases between. The CDR3 sequence is 11 residues long. Per germline, CDR1 SGHTA and CDR2 FQGNSA. CDR3 DNA: TGTGCCACCCCCAGGGGCCCTGAAGCTTTCTTT. It yields the protein CATPRGPEAFF.

The gene calls are TRBV30 and TRBJ2-1; 9 bases map to TRBD1. The J segment lost 7 bases and the V segment lost 1 base, leaving 5 bases of the junction unmatched. The germline gives CDR1 GTSNPN, CDR2 SVGIG (reference sequence). The CDR3 spans 14 residues. The CDR3 DNA is TGTGCCTGGAGTGGGGGACAGGGTGTGAATGAGCAGTTCTTC. The encoded protein is CAWSGGQGVNEQFF.

CDR3 in DNA: TGTGCCAGCAGCTTGGCTAGCGAAGATAACATTCAGTACTTC. Residues: CASSLASEDNIQYF. The gene calls are TRBV5-4 and TRBJ2-4; D is perhaps TRBD2 (6 bases). The V gene's germline CDR1 is SGHNT and CDR2 YYREEE (reference sequence). This CDR3 region has 14 residues. Trimming pared 0 bases from V and 7 bases from J, leaving 11 bases between.

The count of this clone is one. DNA of the CDR3: TGTGCTAGTGGTTCGATCCCAAGTTCGGTAGCTTTCTTT. Protein product: CASGSIPSSVAFF. The rearrangement joins TRBV12-5 to TRBJ1-1, with D unclear. The V and J ends lost 4 bases and 10 bases respectively, with 16 bases between them. Germline V gene sequence: CDR1 LGHNT, CDR2 FRNRAP. The CDR3 is 13 residues long.

This chain connects TRBV2 to TRBJ2-7, with D uncertain. The length of the CDR3 is 12 residues. V lost 2 bases and J lost 4, with 6 bases in between. The germline gives CDR1 SNHLY, CDR2 FYNNEI. The CDR3 spells CASSEQAYEQYF. The CDR3 DNA follows: TGTGCCAGCAGTGAACAAGCGTACGAGCAGTACTTC.

The J gene is TRBJ1-1, the V gene TRBV25-1; TRBD1 matches at 9 bases. The length of the CDR3 is 12 residues. V lost 6 bases and J lost 8; bases outside the gene matches: 4. Germline V gene lookup returns CDR1 MGHDK and CDR2 SYGVNS. CDR3 protein: CASRRGTGEAFF. CDR3 bases: TGTGCCAGCAGACGCGGGACAGGGGAAGCTTTCTTT.

The rearrangement joins TRBV6-5 to TRBJ2-2, with D maybe TRBD2 (6 bases). Looked up from germline, CDR1 is MNHEY and CDR2 is SVGAGI. This CDR3 comprises 14 residues. Deletions cut 5 bases from V and 1 base from J, with 8 bases between. CDR3 protein: CASSRGLNTGELFF. Written as DNA, the CDR3 is TGTGCCAGCAGTCGGGGACTGAACACCGGGGAGCTGTTTTTT.

The chain joins TRBV7-2 to TRBJ1-1, with D perhaps matching TRBD1 (5 bases). V was pared by 3 bases and J by 9 bases, with 8 bases between. CDR3 length: 11 residues. Germline loops: CDR1 SGHTA, CDR2 FQGNSA. This CDR3 reads CASSFRQKAFF. CDR3 coding DNA: TGTGCCAGCAGCTTCCGACAGAAAGCTTTCTTT.

About this clone itself: The junction and the germline gene differ at one end; a read error may be behind it. This rearrangement joins TRBV7-9 to TRBJ2-7; no clear D gene. The CDR3 is 12 residues long. The germline CDR1 and CDR2 sequences are SEHNR and FQNEAQ (reference sequence). The CDR3 loop reads CSSSPVVYEQYF. For the CDR3, the DNA is TGTTCCAGCAGCCCAGTCGTTTACGAGCAGTACTTC.

Here the CDR3 reads CASSPGGVAYNSPLHF. In DNA form, the CDR3 reads TGTGCCAGTAGTCCCGGGGGGGTCGCCTATAATTCACCCCTCCACTTT. The V gene is TRBV19, the J gene TRBJ1-6, with D tentatively TRBD1 (5 bases). The CDR3 loop spans 16 amino acids. Germline CDR1 LNHDA, CDR2 SQIVND (reference sequence). The germline V and J ends were trimmed by 5 bases and 2 bases, with 13 bases remaining between them.

The chain carries TRBV6-1 and TRBJ1-4, with TRBD1 matching 9 bases. CDR3 length equals 15 residues. V lost 6 bases and J lost 4; bases outside the gene matches: 6. The germline V gene has CDR1 MNHNS and CDR2 SASEGT. Written as DNA, the CDR3 is TGTGCCAGCAGAGGACAGGGGAGAAGTAATGAAAAACTGTTTTTT. It encodes CASRGQGRSNEKLFF.

This chain uses TRBV6-5 with TRBJ2-4; 7 bases are shared with TRBD1. Trimming at V came to 9 bases and at J to 8 bases, leaving 10 bases not matched to a gene. Germline CDR1 reads MNHEY; CDR2 reads SVGAGI. There are 13 residues in the CDR3. This CDR3 reads CASRQGLVDIQYF. CDR3 in DNA: TGTGCCAGTCGACAGGGATTAGTGGACATTCAGTACTTC.

This clone was observed a few times. Other nucleotide sequences from this sample produce the same CDR3. The chain uses TRBV18 and TRBJ1-1; D is unclear. The CDR3 is 13 residues long. Germline CDR1 KGHSH, CDR2 LQKENI. V was trimmed by 3 bases and J by 0 bases, leaving 5 bases between them. This CDR3 is CASSPSLNTEAFF. The CDR3 coding sequence is TGTGCCAGCTCACCCTCCCTGAACACTGAAGCTTTCTTT.

The chain recombines TRBV11-1 with TRBJ2-5; D not certain. Germline loops: CDR1 SGHAT, CDR2 FQDESV (reference sequence). The CDR3 runs to 11 residues. Trimming left V 8 bases short and J 3 bases short, with 7 bases between. The DNA of the CDR3 is TGTGCCAGCGAATTAGAAGAGACCCAGTACTTC. Translating gives CASELEETQYF.

This chain links TRBV5-4 with TRBJ2-1; 9 bases map to TRBD2. Germline V gives CDR1 SGHNT, CDR2 YYREEE (reference sequence). There are 15 residues in the CDR3. Losses at the gene ends were 2 bases for V and 2 bases for J; bases not matched to a gene: 2. CDR3 nucleotides: TGTGCCAGCAGCTTATTAGCGGGGGCCTACAATGAGCAGTTCTTC. Translating it yields CASSLLAGAYNEQFF.

This clone was detected once. The chain links TRBV30 to TRBJ2-6; D is perhaps TRBD1 (5 bases). The CDR3 spans 14 residues. CDR1 is GTSNPN and CDR2 is SVGIG in the germline V gene (reference sequence). Deletions cut 2 bases from V and 3 bases from J, with 8 bases between. CDR3 sequence reads: CAWSQGYGANVLTF. The DNA of the CDR3 is TGTGCCTGGAGTCAGGGTTATGGGGCCAACGTCCTGACTTTC.

This chain joins TRBV7-2 and TRBJ1-6; unclear D gene. V was clipped by 1 base and J by 14 bases, with 18 bases between them. The CDR3 totals 15 residues. The germline gives CDR1 SGHTA, CDR2 FQGNSA. The CDR3 loop reads CASSLDSQATRTLHF. In DNA, the CDR3 is TGTGCCAGCAGCTTAGATAGCCAGGCTACTAGAACCCTCCACTTT. Variable domain in full (rest from reference TRBV7-2 and TRBJ1-6): GAGVSQSPSNKVTEKGKDVELRCDPISGHTALYWYRQSLGQGLEFLIYFQGNSAPDKSGLPSDRFSAERTGGSVSTLTIQRTQQEDSAVYLCASSLDSQATRTLHFGNGTRLTVT.

The V and J genes are TRBV4-1 and TRBJ2-2, with TRBD1 matching over 9 bases. The CDR3 contains 15 residues. Per germline, CDR1 MGHRA and CDR2 YSYEKL. J lost 6 bases, V lost 1 base, and 3 bases had no gene match. The CDR3 protein is CASSQGTGVAGELFF. The CDR3 DNA is TGCGCCAGCAGCCAAGGGACAGGGGTAGCCGGGGAGCTGTTTTTT.

The gene calls are TRBV11-3 and TRBJ1-3; TRBD1 matches at 9 bases. This CDR3 contains 16 residues. CDR1 SGHNT and CDR2 YENEEA come from the germline V gene. Trimming cost V 5 bases and J 4 bases; bases outside gene matches: 9. CDR3 in DNA: TGTGCCAGCAGCCCCGGACAGGGGCAAGGAGGAAACACCATATATTTT. Amino acid sequence: CASSPGQGQGGNTIYF.

The gene calls are TRBV20-1 and TRBJ2-1; D not resolved. The length of the CDR3 is 11 residues. Trimming cost V 6 bases and J 9 bases, with 12 bases left between them. Germline CDR1 reads DFQATT; CDR2 reads SNEGSKA (reference sequence). The chain's CDR3 is CSAHKEAEQFF. In DNA, the CDR3 is TGCAGTGCCCATAAAGAGGCTGAGCAGTTCTTC.

This chain links TRBV2 with TRBJ2-2, with D possibly TRBD2 on 6 matching bases. This CDR3 is built from 16 residues. Germline CDR1 SNHLY, CDR2 FYNNEI. V was clipped by 3 bases and J by 3 bases, with 14 bases between them. CDR3 sequence reads: CASSDWTIEDTGELFF. The CDR3, as DNA: TGTGCCAGCAGTGACTGGACTATTGAGGACACCGGGGAGCTGTTTTTT.

J is TRBJ1-4 and V is TRBV10-3; no definite D call. The germline CDR1 and CDR2 sequences are ENHRY and SYGVKD. Trimming took off 0 bases at V and 5 bases at J, with 10 bases between the two ends. The CDR3 runs 15 residues. CDR3 in amino acids: CAISESNGGNEKLFF. As DNA, the CDR3 is TGTGCCATCAGTGAGTCGAACGGCGGGAATGAAAAACTGTTTTTT.

V gene TRBV18 combines with J gene TRBJ2-5; 10 positions match TRBD2. V lost 2 bases, J lost 2 bases, and 2 bases stayed unmatched. The CDR3 totals 15 residues. Germline assignment: CDR1 KGHSH and CDR2 LQKENI. CDR3 protein: CASSPKAGGQETQYF. The DNA of the CDR3 is TGTGCCAGCTCACCAAAAGCGGGGGGGCAAGAGACCCAGTACTTC.

This rearrangement joins TRBV4-2 to TRBJ1-2; unclear D gene. Germline CDR1 and CDR2: LGHNA and YNFKEQ. V was clipped by 0 bases and J by 8 bases, with 16 bases between them. There are 15 residues in the CDR3. CDR3 sequence: CASSQESQVGGGYTF. The CDR3 DNA reads as TGTGCCAGCAGCCAAGAGTCCCAGGTAGGAGGAGGCTACACCTTC.

CDR3: CASSDSSYGYTF. The CDR3 DNA reads TGTGCCAGCAGTGATTCCAGTTATGGCTACACCTTC. V usage is TRBV6-1 and J usage is TRBJ1-2; no firm D call. The CDR3 contains 12 residues. Germline V gene lookup returns CDR1 MNHNS and CDR2 SASEGT. V shed 3 bases and J shed 5 bases, with 7 bases lying between them.

The chain carries TRBV2 and TRBJ2-1; 9 bases are shared with TRBD2. CDR1 and CDR2 from the germline V gene are SNHLY and FYNNEI. This CDR3 is 14 amino acids long. V shed 7 bases, J shed 2 bases, and the junction held 3 bases outside the gene matches. The CDR3 region has the DNA TGTGCCAGCAAGGGCGGGGGGGCCTACAATGAGCAGTTCTTC. Translating it yields CASKGGGAYNEQFF.

J is TRBJ2-3 and V is TRBV5-6; TRBD1 agrees at 9 bases. The CDR3 length is 16 residues. V trimming: 3 bases; J trimming: 3 bases; junction bases outside the gene matches: 8. The germline V gene encodes CDR1 SGHDT and CDR2 YYEEEE. The CDR3 DNA reads TGTGCCAGCAGCTCTGGTGACAGGGGGACGACAGATACGCAGTATTTT. It yields the protein CASSSGDRGTTDTQYF.

The chain is built from TRBV6-1 and TRBJ2-2, with 9 bases that match TRBD2. This CDR3 has 17 amino acids. The V gene's germline CDR1 is MNHNS and CDR2 SASEGT. V lost 4 bases, J lost 1 base, and 7 bases stayed unmatched. The DNA for the CDR3 is TGTGCCAGCAGTGCCGGGACTAGCCCCTTGAACACCGGGGAGCTGTTTTTT. Encoded protein: CASSAGTSPLNTGELFF.

This chain joins TRBV5-4 and TRBJ2-5, with 12 bases lining up with TRBD2. The CDR3 loop spans 16 amino acids. The germline CDR1 and CDR2 sequences are SGHNT and YYREEE (reference sequence). V lost 4 bases to trimming and J lost 4 bases; unmatched junction nucleotides: 8. The CDR3 loop reads CASSRSSGGALETQYF. The DNA for the CDR3 is TGTGCCAGCAGCCGTTCTAGCGGGGGGGCCTTAGAGACCCAGTACTTC.

The table lists this clone with a count of one. The chain joins TRBV28 to TRBJ1-5; D gene ambiguous. Germline CDR1 MDHEN, CDR2 SYDVKM. V was clipped by 7 bases and J by 6 bases, with 10 bases between them. This CDR3 comprises 12 residues. CDR3 in DNA: TGTGCCAGCATGGTCGAGGGTCAGCCCCAGCATTTT. Its protein product is CASMVEGQPQHF.